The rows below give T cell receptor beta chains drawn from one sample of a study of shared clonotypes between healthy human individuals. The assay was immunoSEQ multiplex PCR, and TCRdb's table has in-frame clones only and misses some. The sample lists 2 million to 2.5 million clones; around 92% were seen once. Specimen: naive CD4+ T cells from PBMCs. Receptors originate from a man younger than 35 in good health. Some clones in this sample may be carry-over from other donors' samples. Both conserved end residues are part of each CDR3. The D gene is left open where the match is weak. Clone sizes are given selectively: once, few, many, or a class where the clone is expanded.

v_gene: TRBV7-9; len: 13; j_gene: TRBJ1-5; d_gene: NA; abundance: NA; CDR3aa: CASGDYSNQPQHF; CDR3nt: TGTGCCAGCGGCGATTATAGCAATCAGCCCCAGCATTTT
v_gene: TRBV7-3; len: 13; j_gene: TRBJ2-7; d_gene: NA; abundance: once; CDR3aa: CASSLTGSHEQYF; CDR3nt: TGTGCCAGCAGCTTAACTGGCTCCCACGAGCAGTACTTC
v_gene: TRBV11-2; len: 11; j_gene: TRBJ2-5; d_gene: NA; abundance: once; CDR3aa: CASSSGRTQYF; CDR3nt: TGTGCCAGCAGCTCCGGGCGGACCCAGTACTTC
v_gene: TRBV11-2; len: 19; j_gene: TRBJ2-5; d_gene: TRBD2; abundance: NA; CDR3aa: CASSTRPPGTSSLGETQYF; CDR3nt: TGTGCCAGCAGCACAAGACCCCCCGGGACTAGCTCCTTAGGAGAGACCCAGTACTTC
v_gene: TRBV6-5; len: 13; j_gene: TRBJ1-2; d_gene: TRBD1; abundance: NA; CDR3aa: CASSRRDRAGYTF; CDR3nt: TGTGCCAGCAGCCGCCGGGACAGGGCTGGCTACACCTTC
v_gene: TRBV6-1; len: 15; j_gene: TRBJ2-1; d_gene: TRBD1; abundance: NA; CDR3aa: CASRFVLTGDVEQFF; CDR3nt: TGTGCCAGCAGATTCGTGCTAACAGGGGATGTTGAGCAGTTCTTC
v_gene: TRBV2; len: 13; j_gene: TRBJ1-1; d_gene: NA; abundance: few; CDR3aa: CASRDRWGTEAFF; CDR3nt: TGTGCCAGCAGGGACCGCTGGGGCACTGAAGCTTTCTTT
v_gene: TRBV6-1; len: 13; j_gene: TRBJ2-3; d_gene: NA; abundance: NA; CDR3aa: CASSVSRADTQYF; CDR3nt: TGTGCCAGCAGCGTTTCCAGGGCAGATACGCAGTATTTT
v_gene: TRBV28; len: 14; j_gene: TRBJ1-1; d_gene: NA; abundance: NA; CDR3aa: CASTYRGPNTEAFF; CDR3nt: TGTGCCAGCACTTACCGGGGCCCCAACACTGAAGCTTTCTTT
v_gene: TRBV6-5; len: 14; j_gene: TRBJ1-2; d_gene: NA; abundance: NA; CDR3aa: CASSQGFGLYGYTF; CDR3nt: TGTGCCAGCAGTCAGGGGTTCGGCCTTTATGGCTACACCTTC
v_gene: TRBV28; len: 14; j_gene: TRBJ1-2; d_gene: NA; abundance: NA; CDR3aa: CASSLSGGVSGYTF; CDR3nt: TGTGCCAGCAGTTTATCGGGGGGTGTTTCGGGCTACACCTTC
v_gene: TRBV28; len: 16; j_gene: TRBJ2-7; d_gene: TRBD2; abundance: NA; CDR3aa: CASSLASGSGTYEQYF; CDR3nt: TGTGCCAGCAGTCTCGCTAGCGGGAGTGGCACCTACGAGCAGTACTTC
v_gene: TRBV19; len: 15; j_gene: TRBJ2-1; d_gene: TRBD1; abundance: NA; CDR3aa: CASSADRGPYNEQFF; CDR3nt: TGTGCCAGTAGTGCAGACAGGGGGCCCTACAATGAGCAGTTCTTC
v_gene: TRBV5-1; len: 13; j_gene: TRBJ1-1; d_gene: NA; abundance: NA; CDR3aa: CASSSGQNTEAFF; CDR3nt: TGCGCCAGCAGCTCTGGACAGAACACTGAAGCTTTCTTT
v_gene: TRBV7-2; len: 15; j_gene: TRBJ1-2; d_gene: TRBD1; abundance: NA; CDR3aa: CASSLRPGTAYGYTF; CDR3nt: TGTGCCAGCAGCTTAAGGCCAGGGACAGCCTATGGCTACACCTTC
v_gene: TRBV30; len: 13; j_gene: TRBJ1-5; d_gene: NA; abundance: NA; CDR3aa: CAWSQSSNQPQHF; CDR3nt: TGTGCCTGGAGTCAGAGTAGCAATCAGCCCCAGCATTTT
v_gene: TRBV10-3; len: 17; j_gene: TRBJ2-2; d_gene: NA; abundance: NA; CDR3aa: CAISPTAGAGNTGELFF; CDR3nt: TGTGCCATCAGTCCCACCGCGGGCGCAGGAAACACCGGGGAGCTGTTTTTT
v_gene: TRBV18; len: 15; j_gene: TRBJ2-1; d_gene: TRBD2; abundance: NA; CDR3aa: CASSSGTSGYNEQFF; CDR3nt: TGTGCCAGCTCATCAGGGACTAGCGGATACAATGAGCAGTTCTTC
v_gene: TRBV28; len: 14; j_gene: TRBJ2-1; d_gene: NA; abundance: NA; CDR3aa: CASLRSGVYNEQFF; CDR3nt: TGTGCCAGCTTACGATCAGGGGTCTACAATGAGCAGTTCTTC
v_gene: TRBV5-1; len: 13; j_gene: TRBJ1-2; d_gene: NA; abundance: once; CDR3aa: CASSRTEGYGYTF; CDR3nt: TGCGCCAGCAGCCGCACGGAGGGCTATGGCTACACCTTC
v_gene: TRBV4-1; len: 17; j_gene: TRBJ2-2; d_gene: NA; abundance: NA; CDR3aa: CASSQVVAGVSTGELFF; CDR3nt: TGCGCCAGCAGCCAAGTTGTGGCAGGGGTATCTACCGGGGAGCTGTTTTTT
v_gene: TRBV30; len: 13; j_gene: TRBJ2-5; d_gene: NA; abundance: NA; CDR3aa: CAWSEQAQETQYF; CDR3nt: TGTGCCTGGAGTGAGCAGGCGCAAGAGACCCAGTACTTC
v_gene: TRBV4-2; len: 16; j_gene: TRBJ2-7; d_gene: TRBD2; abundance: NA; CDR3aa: CASSSGTSGRAAEQYF; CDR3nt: TGTGCCAGCAGCTCTGGAACTAGCGGGAGGGCCGCCGAGCAGTACTTC
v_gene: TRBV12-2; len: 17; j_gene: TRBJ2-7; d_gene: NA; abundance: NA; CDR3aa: CASRLTPHRTLLYEQYF; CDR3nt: TGTGCAAGTCGCTTAACCCCCCACCGGACACTGCTCTACGAGCAGTACTTC
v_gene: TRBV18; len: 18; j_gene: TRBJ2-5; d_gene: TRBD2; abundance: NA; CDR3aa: CASSPLPPLAGGQETQYF; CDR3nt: TGTGCCAGCTCACCGCTACCACCACTAGCGGGGGGACAAGAGACCCAGTACTTC
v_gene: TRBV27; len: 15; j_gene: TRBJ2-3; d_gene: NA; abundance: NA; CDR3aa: CARSTRGAHSDTQYF; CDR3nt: TGTGCCAGGAGTACTCGGGGGGCTCATTCGGATACGCAGTATTTT
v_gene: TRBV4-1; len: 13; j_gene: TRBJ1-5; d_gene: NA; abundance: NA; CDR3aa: CASSQERAEPQHF; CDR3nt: TGCGCCAGCAGCCAAGAGCGGGCAGAGCCCCAGCATTTT
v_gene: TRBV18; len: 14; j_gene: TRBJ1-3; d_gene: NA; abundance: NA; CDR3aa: CASSSQNGENTIYF; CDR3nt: TGTGCCAGCTCGTCGCAGAACGGCGAAAACACCATATATTTT
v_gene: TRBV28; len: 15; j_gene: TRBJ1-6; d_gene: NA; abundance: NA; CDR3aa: CASSLLGASVSPLHF; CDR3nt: TGTGCCAGCAGTTTATTGGGGGCCAGCGTTTCACCCCTCCACTTT
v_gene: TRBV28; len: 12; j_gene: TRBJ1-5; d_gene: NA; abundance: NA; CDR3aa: CASSLLAQPQHF; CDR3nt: TGTGCCAGCAGTTTATTAGCCCAGCCCCAGCATTTT
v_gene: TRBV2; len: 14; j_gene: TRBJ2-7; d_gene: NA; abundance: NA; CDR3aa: CASGGIIPSYEQYF; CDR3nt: TGTGCCAGTGGAGGGATTATACCTTCCTACGAGCAGTACTTC
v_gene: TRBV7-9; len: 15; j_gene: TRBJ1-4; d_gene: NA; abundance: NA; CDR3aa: CASSEGGATNEKLFF; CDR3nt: TGTGCCAGCAGCGAGGGAGGGGCAACTAATGAAAAACTGTTTTTT
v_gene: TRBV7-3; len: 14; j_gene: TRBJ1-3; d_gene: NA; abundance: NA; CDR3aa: CASSPDLSGNTIYF; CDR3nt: TGTGCCAGCAGCCCAGACCTCTCTGGAAACACCATATATTTT
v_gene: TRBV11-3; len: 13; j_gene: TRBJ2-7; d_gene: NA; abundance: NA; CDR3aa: CASSLGGRREQYF; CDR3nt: TGTGCCAGCAGCTTAGGGGGCCGCCGGGAGCAGTACTTC
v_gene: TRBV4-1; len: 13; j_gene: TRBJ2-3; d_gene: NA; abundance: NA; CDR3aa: CASSQGHTDTQYF; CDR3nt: TGCGCCAGCAGCCAAGGACACACAGATACGCAGTATTTT
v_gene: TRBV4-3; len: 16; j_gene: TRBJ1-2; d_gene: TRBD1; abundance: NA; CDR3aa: CASSQAGDRGVYGYTF; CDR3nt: TGCGCCAGCAGCCAAGCGGGTGACAGGGGGGTATATGGCTACACCTTC
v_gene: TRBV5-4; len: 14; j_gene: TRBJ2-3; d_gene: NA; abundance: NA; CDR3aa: CASSLVGGSDTQYF; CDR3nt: TGTGCCAGCAGCTTGGTTGGGGGCTCAGATACGCAGTATTTT
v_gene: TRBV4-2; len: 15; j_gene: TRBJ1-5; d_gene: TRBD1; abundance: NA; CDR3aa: CASSRGDRAGQPQHF; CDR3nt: TGTGCCAGCAGCCGAGGAGACAGGGCCGGTCAGCCCCAGCATTTT
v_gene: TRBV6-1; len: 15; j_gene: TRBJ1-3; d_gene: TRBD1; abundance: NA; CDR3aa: CASIRGGAGINTIYF; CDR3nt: TGTGCCAGCATCAGAGGGGGCGCAGGAATAAACACCATATATTTT
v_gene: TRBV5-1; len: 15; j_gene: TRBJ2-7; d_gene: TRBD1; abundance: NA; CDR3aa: CASSTGGTGAYEQYF; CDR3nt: TGCGCCAGCAGCACCGGCGGGACAGGGGCCTACGAGCAGTACTTC
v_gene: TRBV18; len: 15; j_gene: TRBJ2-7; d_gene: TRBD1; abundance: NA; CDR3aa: CASSPSGTVGDEQYF; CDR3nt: TGTGCCAGCTCACCATCAGGGACAGTAGGCGACGAGCAGTACTTC
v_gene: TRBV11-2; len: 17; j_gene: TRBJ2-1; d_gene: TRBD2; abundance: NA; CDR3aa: CASSLDPSGRDYNEQFF; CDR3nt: TGTGCCAGCAGCCTAGACCCTAGCGGGAGGGACTACAATGAGCAGTTCTTC
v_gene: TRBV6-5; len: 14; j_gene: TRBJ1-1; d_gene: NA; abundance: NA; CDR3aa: CASSYSTGRTEAFF; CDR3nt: TGTGCCAGCAGTTACTCGACGGGGAGGACTGAAGCTTTCTTT
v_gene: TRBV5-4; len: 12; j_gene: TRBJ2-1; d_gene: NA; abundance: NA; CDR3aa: CASSFQGQEQFF; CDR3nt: TGTGCCAGCAGCTTTCAGGGGCAGGAGCAGTTCTTC
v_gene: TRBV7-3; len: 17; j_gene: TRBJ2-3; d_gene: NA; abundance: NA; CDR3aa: CASSPIHGGVGADTQYF; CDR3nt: TGTGCCAGCAGCCCCATCCATGGTGGGGTCGGGGCAGATACGCAGTATTTT
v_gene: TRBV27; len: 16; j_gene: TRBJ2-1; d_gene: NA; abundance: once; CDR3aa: CASSVLRGVTYNEQFF; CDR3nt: TGTGCCAGCAGCGTTCTCCGAGGGGTCACCTACAATGAGCAGTTCTTC
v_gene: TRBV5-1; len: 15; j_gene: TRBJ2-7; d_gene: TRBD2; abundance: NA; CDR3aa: CASSTQYGGTYEQYF; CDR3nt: TGCGCCAGCAGCACGCAGTACGGGGGGACCTACGAGCAGTACTTC
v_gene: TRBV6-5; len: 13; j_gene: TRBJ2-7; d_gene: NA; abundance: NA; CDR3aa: CASSQTHSYEQYF; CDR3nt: TGTGCCAGCAGTCAGACTCATTCCTACGAGCAGTACTTC
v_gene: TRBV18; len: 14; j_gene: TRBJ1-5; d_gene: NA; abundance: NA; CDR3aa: CASHQGGGGQPQHF; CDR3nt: TGTGCCAGCCACCAGGGAGGGGGAGGACAGCCCCAGCATTTT